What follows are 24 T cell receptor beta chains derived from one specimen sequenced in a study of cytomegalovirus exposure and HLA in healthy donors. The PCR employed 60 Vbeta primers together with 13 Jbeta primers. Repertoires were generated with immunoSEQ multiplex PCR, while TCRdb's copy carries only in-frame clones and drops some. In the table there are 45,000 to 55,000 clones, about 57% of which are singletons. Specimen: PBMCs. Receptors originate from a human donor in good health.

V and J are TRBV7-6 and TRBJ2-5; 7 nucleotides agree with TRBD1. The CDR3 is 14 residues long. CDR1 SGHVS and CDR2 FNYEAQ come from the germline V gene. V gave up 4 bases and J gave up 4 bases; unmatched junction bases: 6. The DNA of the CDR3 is TGTGCCAGCAGCTCGACAGGGTTCGGAGAGACCCAGTACTTC. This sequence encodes CASSSTGFGETQYF.

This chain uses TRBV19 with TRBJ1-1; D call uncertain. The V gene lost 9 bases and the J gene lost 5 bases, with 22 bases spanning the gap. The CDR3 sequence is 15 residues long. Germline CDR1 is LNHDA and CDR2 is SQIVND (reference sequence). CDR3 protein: CASLLAGRRKTEAFF. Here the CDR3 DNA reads TGTGCCAGCCTTCTAGCCGGACGTCGAAAGACTGAAGCTTTCTTT.

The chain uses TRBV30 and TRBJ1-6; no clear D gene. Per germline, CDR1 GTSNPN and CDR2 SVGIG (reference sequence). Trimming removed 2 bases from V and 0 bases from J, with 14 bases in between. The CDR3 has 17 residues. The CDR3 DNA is TGTGCCTGGAGTAACGCAGGAGGAGCCTCCTATAATTCACCCCTCCACTTT. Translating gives CAWSNAGGASYNSPLHF.

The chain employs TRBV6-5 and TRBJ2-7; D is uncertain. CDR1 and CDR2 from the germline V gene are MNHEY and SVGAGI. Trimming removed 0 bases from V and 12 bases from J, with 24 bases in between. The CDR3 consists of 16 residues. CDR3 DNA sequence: TGTGCCAGCAGTTACTCGTCTTATCACACTACCGATGTCGTGTACTTC. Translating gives CASSYSSYHTTDVVYF.

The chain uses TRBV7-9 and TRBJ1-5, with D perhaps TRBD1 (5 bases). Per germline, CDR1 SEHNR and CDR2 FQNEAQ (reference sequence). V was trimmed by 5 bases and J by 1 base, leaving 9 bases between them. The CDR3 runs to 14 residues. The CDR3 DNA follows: TGTGCCAGCAGCGGGGGGGGAAGCAATCAGCCCCAGCATTTT. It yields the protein CASSGGGSNQPQHF.

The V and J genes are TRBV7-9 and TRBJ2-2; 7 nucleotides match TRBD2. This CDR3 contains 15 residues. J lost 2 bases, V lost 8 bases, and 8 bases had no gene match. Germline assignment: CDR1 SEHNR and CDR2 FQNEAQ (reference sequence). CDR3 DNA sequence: TGTGCCAGCTCCCCGGGCGGGGGAAACACCGGGGAGCTGTTTTTT. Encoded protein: CASSPGGGNTGELFF.

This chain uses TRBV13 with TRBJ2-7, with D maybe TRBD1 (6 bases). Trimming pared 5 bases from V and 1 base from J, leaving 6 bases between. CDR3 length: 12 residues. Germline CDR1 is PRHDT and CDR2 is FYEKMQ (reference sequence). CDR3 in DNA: TGTGCCAGCAGCACAGGGTCCTACGAGCAGTACTTC. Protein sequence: CASSTGSYEQYF.

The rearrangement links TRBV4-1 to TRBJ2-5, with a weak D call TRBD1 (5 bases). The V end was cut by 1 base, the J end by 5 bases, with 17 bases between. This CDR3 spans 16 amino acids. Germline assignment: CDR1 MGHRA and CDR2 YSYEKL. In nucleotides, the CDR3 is TGCGCCAGCAGCCAAGGGACGGACACTCAGGTGGAGACCCAGTACTTC. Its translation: CASSQGTDTQVETQYF.

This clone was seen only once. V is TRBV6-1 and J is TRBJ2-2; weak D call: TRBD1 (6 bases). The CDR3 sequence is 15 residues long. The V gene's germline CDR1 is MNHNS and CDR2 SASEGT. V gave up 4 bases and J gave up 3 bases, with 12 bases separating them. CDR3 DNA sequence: TGTGCCAGCAGTGCCGGACAGATAGACACCGGGGAGCTGTTTTTT. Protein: CASSAGQIDTGELFF.

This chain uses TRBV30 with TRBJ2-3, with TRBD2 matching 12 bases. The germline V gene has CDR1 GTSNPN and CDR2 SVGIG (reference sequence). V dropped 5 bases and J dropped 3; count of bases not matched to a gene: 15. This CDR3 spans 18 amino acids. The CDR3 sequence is CAWERDRTSGDLTDTQYF. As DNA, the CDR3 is TGTGCCTGGGAGAGGGACCGGACTAGCGGGGATTTGACAGATACGCAGTATTTT. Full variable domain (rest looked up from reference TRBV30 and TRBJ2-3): SQTIHQWPATLVQPVGSPLSLECTVEGTSNPNLYWYRQAAGRGLQLLFYSVGIGQISSEVPQNLSASRPQDRQFILSSKKLLLSDSGFYLCAWERDRTSGDLTDTQYFGPGTRLTVL.

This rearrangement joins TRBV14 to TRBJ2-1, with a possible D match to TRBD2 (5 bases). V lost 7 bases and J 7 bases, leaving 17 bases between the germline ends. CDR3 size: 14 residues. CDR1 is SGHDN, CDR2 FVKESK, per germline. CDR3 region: CASTSSGSGNEQFF. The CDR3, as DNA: TGTGCCAGCACCTCGTCGGGGTCTGGTAATGAGCAGTTCTTC.

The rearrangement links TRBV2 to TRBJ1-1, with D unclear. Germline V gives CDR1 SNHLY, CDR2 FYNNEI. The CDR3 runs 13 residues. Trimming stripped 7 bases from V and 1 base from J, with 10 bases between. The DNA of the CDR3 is TGTGCCAGCACCGAGGGCGGGAACACTGAAGCTTTCTTT. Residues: CASTEGGNTEAFF.

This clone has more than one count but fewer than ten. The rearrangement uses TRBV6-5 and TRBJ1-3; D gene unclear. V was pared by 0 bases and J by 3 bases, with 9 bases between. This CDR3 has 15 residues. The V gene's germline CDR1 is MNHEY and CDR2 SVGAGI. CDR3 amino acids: CASSYSMTGGNTIYF. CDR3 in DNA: TGTGCCAGCAGTTACTCGATGACGGGTGGAAACACCATATATTTT.

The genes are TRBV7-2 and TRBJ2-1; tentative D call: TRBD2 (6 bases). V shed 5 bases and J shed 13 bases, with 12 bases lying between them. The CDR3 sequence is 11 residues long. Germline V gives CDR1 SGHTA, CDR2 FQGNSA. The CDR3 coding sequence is TGTGCCAGCAGCAACCGGGACTCCCAGTTCTTC. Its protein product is CASSNRDSQFF.

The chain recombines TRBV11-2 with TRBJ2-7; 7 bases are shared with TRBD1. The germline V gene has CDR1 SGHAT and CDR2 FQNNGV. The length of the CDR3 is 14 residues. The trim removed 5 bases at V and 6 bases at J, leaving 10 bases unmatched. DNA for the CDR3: TGTGCCAGCAGCGTAACAGGGGCCAGACGCGAGCAGTACTTC. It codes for CASSVTGARREQYF.

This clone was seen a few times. CDR3 loop: CASSRTEGNGYTF. The CDR3 DNA sequence: TGTGCCAGCAGCCGGACAGAAGGGAATGGCTACACCTTC. The chain uses TRBV5-4 and TRBJ1-2; maybe TRBD1 (6 bases). V gave up 4 bases and J gave up 6 bases, with 13 bases separating them. The CDR3 sequence is 13 residues long. Germline CDR1 SGHNT, CDR2 YYREEE (reference sequence).

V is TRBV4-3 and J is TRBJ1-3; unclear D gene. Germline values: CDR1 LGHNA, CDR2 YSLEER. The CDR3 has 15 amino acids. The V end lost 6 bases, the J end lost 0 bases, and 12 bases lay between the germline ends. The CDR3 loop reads CASSQSIISGNTIYF. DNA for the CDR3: TGCGCCAGCAGTCAATCCATCATCTCTGGAAACACCATATATTTT.

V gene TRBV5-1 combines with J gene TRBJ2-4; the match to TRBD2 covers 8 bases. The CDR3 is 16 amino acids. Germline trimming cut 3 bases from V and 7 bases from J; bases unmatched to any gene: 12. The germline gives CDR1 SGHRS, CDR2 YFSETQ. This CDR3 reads CASSYSPGGGGNIQYF. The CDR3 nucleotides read TGCGCCAGCAGCTACTCTCCCGGGGGGGGCGGGAACATTCAGTACTTC. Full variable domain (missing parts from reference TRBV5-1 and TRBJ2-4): KAGVTQTPRYLIKTRGQQVTLSCSPISGHRSVSWYQQTPGQGLQFLFEYFSETQRNKGNFPGRFSGRQFSNSRSEMNVSTLELGDSALYLCASSYSPGGGGNIQYFGAGTRLSVL.

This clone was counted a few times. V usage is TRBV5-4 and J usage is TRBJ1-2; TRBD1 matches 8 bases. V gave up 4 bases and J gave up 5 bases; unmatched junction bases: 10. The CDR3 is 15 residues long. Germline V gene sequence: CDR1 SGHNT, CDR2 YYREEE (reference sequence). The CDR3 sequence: CASSIFADRVYGYTF. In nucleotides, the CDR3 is TGTGCCAGCAGCATCTTTGCGGACAGGGTTTATGGCTACACCTTC. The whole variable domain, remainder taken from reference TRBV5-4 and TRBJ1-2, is ETGVTQSPTHLIKTRGQQVTLRCSSQSGHNTVSWYQQALGQGPQFIFQYYREEENGRGNFPPRFSGLQFPNYSSELNVNALELDDSALYLCASSIFADRVYGYTFGSGTRLTVV.

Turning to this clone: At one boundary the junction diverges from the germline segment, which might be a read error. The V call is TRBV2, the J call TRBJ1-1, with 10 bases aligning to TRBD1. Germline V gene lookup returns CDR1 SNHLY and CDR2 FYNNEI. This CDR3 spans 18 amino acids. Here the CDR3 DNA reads TGTGCCAGCAGGTCAAGGACAGGGGGATTTAAAGTGAACTCTGAAGCTTTCTTT. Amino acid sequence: CASRSRTGGFKVNSEAFF.

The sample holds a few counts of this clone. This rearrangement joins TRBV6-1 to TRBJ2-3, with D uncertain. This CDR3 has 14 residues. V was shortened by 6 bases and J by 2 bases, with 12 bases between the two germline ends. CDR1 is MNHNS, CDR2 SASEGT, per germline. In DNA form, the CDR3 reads TGTGCCAGCAGCTTACTGACACTCACAGATACGCAGTATTTT. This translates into CASSLLTLTDTQYF.

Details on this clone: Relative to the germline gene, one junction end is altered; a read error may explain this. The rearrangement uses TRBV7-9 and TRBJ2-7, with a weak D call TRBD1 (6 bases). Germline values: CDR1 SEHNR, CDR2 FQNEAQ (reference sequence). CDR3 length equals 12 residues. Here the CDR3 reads CSSSPTQGEQYF. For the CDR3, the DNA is TGTTCCAGCAGCCCGACACAGGGTGAGCAGTACTTC.

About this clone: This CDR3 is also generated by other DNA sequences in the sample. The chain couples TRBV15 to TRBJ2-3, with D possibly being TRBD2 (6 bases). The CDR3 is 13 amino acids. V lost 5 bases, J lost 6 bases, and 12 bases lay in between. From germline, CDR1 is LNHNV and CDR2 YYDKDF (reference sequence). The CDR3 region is CATSGLAMDTQYF. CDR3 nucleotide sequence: TGTGCCACCAGCGGTCTAGCGATGGATACGCAGTATTTT.

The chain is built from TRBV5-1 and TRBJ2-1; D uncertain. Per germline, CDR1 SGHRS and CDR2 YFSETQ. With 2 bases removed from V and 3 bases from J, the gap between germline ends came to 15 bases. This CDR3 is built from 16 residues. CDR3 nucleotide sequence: TGCGCCAGCAGCTTCGATGAACCACAAGTCTACAATGAGCAGTTCTTC. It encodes CASSFDEPQVYNEQFF. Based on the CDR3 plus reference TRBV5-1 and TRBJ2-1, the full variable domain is KAGVTQTPRYLIKTRGQQVTLSCSPISGHRSVSWYQQTPGQGLQFLFEYFSETQRNKGNFPGRFSGRQFSNSRSEMNVSTLELGDSALYLCASSFDEPQVYNEQFFGPGTRLTVL.